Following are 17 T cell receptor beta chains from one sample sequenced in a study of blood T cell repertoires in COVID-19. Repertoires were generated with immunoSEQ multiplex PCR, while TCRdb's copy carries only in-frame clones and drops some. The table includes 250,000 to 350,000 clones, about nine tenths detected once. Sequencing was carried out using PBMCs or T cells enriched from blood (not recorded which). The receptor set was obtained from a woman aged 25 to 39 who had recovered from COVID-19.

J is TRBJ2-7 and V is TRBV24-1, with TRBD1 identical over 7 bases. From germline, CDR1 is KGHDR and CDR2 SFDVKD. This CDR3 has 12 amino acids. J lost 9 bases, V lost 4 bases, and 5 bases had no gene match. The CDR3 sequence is CATSDPQGRQYF. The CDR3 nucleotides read TGTGCCACCAGTGACCCACAGGGGAGGCAGTACTTC.

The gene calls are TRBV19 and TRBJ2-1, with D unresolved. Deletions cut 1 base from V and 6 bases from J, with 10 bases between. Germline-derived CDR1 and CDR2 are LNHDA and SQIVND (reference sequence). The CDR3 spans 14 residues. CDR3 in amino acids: CASSIASAGNEQFF. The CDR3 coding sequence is TGTGCCAGTAGTATAGCCAGCGCCGGCAATGAGCAGTTCTTC.

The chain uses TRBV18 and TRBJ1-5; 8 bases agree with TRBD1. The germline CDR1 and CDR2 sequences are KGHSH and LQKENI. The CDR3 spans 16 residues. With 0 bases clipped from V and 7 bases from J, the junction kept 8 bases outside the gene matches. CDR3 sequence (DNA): TGTGCCAGCTCACCACCCCGGACAGGGAATCAGCAGCCCCAGCATTTT. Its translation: CASSPPRTGNQQPQHF.

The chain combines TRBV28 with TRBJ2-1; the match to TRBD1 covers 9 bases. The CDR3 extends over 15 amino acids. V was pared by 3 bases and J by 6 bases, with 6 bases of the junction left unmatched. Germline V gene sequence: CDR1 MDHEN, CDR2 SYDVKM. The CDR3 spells CASSFIGTGINEQFF. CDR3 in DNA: TGTGCCAGCAGTTTCATTGGGACAGGGATCAATGAGCAGTTCTTC.

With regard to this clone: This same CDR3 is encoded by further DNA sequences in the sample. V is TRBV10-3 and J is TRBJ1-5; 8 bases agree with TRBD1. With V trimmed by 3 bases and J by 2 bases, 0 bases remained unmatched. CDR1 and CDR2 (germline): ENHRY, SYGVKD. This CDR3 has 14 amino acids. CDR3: CAISEQGGNQPQHF. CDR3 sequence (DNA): TGTGCCATCAGTGAACAGGGGGGCAATCAGCCCCAGCATTTT.

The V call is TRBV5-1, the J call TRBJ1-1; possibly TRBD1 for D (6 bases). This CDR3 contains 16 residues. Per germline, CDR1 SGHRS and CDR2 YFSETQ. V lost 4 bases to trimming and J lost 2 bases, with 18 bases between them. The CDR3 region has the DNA TGCGCCAGCAGCCCGAGCAGGGGCACCAGCAACACTGAAGCTTTCTTT. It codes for CASSPSRGTSNTEAFF.

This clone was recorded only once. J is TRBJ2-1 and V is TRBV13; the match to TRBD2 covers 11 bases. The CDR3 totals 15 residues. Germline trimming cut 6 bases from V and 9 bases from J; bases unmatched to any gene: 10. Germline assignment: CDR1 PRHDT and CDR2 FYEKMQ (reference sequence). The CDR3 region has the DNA TGTGCCAGCAGAATCGAGCTAGCGGGAGGTCGTGAGCAGTTCTTC. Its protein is CASRIELAGGREQFF.

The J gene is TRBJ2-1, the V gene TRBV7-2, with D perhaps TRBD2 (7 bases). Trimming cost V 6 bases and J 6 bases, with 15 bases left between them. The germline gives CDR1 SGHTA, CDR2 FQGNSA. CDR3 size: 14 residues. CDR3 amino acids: CASSGGGGVNEQFF. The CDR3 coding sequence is TGTGCCAGCAGTGGAGGGGGAGGGGTCAATGAGCAGTTCTTC.

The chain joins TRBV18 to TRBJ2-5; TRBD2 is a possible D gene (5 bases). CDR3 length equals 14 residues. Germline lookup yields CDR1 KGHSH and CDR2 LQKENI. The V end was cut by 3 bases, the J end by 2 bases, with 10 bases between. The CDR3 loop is CASSPFREQETQYF. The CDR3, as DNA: TGTGCCAGCTCACCGTTCCGGGAACAAGAGACCCAGTACTTC.

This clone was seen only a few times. The CDR3 region is CASSQDYRTGSNEQFF. Here the CDR3 DNA reads TGTGCCAGCAGCCAAGATTATCGGACAGGAAGCAATGAGCAGTTCTTC. V gene TRBV3-1 (or the pseudogene TRBV3-2) combines with J gene TRBJ2-1; 7 bases are shared with TRBD1. CDR1 and CDR2 from the germline V gene are LGHDT and YNNKEL (reference sequence). The CDR3 extends over 16 amino acids. Germline trimming cut 0 bases from V and 6 bases from J; bases unmatched to any gene: 8.

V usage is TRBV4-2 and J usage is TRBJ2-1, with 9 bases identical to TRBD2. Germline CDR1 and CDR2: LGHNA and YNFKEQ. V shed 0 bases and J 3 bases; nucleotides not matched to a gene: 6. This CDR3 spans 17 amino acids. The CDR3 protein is CASSQDRGGRVYNEQFF. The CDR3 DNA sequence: TGTGCCAGCAGCCAAGATAGAGGCGGGAGGGTCTACAATGAGCAGTTCTTC.

The CDR3: CASSFGPTLGNTIYF. The DNA for the CDR3 is TGTGCCAGCAGTTTTGGTCCTACTCTTGGAAACACCATATATTTT. The chain employs TRBV28 and TRBJ1-3; D gene unclear. The CDR3 extends over 15 amino acids. In germline, CDR1 is MDHEN, CDR2 SYDVKM. V lost 3 bases and J 3 bases, leaving 12 bases between the germline ends.

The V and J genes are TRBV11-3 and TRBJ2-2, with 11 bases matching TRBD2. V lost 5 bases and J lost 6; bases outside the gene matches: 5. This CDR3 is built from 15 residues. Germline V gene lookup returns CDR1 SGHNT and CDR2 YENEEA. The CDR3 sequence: CASSHSGRAPGELFF. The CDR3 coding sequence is TGTGCCAGCAGCCATAGCGGGAGGGCCCCCGGGGAGCTGTTTTTT.

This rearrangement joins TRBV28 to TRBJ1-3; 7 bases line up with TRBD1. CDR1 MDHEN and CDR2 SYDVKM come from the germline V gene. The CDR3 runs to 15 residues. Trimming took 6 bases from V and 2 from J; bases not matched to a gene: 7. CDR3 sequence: CASSRPGGAGNTIYF. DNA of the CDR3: TGTGCCAGCAGCCGTCCAGGGGGAGCTGGAAACACCATATATTTT.

DNA of the CDR3: TGTGCCAGCAGCCCCTGGGGGGGCAGAGTAAACGAGCAGTACTTC. It codes for CASSPWGGRVNEQYF. V is TRBV5-5 and J is TRBJ2-7; perhaps TRBD2 as D (7 bases). V was trimmed by 4 bases and J by 5 bases, leaving 19 bases between them. CDR1 and CDR2 from the germline V gene are SGHKS and YYEKEE (reference sequence). The CDR3 totals 15 residues.

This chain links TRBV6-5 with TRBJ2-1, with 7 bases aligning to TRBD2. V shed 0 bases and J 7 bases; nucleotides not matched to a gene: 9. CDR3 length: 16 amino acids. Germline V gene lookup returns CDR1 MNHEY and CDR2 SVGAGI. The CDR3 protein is CASSYSNAGASNEQFF. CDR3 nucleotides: TGTGCCAGCAGTTACTCGAATGCGGGAGCCTCTAATGAGCAGTTCTTC.

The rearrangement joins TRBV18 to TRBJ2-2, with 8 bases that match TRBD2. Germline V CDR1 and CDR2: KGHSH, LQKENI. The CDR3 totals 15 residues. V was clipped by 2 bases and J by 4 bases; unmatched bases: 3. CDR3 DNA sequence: TGTGCCAGCTCACCAGCTAGCGGGCCCACCGGGGAGCTGTTTTTT. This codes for CASSPASGPTGELFF.